This is a list of T cell receptor beta chains from one sample in a study of T-cell memory formation after mild COVID-19. In TCRdb, the 5' RACE reads were re-called with MiXCR into one record per CDR3 protein. Altogether fewer than 650,000 distinct CDR3 sequences are present, approximately 15% being singletons, with the ten largest covering about 7.5%. Sequences were obtained from PBMCs or a T cell subset sorted from them (not recorded which). The receptors originated from an adult woman who had mild COVID-19 (a few samples of this study predate the infection). Cell type and time point are not known. Both conserved end residues are part of each CDR3. A D gene is named only where the DNA matches it firmly. Some rows have no size entry. The others give once, few or many, or a class for an expanded clone.

j_gene: TRBJ2-1
v_gene: TRBV7-9
abundance: NA
d_gene: TRBD1
CDR3aa: CASSSNQGAPYNEQFF
CDR3nt: TGTGCCAGCAGCAGCAACCAGGGGGCGCCTTACAATGAGCAGTTCTTC

j_gene: TRBJ1-1
v_gene: TRBV27
abundance: few
d_gene: NA
CDR3aa: CASCPWDKTEAFF
CDR3nt: TGTGCCAGCTGCCCGTGGGACAAAACTGAAGCTTTCTTT

j_gene: TRBJ2-1
v_gene: TRBV12-3/TRBV12-4
abundance: NA
d_gene: TRBD1
CDR3aa: CASSPRTGFSYNEQFF
CDR3nt: TGTGCCAGCAGTCCCCGGACAGGGTTCTCCTACAATGAGCAGTTCTTC

j_gene: TRBJ2-1
v_gene: TRBV5-1
abundance: NA
d_gene: TRBD2
CDR3aa: CASSLVSGFDNEQFF
CDR3nt: TGCGCCAGCAGCTTGGTTAGCGGGTTCGACAATGAGCAGTTCTTC

j_gene: TRBJ2-7
v_gene: TRBV18
abundance: few
d_gene: NA
CDR3aa: CASSPLSAPSSEQYF
CDR3nt: TGTGCCAGCTCACCACTTTCGGCCCCTTCGAGTGAGCAGTACTTC

j_gene: TRBJ2-5
v_gene: TRBV5-1
abundance: NA
d_gene: TRBD2
CDR3aa: CASSFGLAGGITGETQYF
CDR3nt: TGCGCCAGCAGCTTCGGACTAGCGGGGGGTATTACCGGAGAGACCCAGTACTTC

j_gene: TRBJ2-3
v_gene: TRBV7-2
abundance: few
d_gene: TRBD2
CDR3aa: CASSSRGGYEDTQYF
CDR3nt: TGTGCCAGCAGCTCCCGGGGGGGCTATGAAGATACGCAGTATTTT

j_gene: TRBJ2-2
v_gene: TRBV5-1
abundance: many
d_gene: TRBD1
CDR3aa: CASSRGQATGELFF
CDR3nt: TGCGCCAGCAGCCGCGGACAGGCCACCGGGGAGCTGTTTTTT

j_gene: TRBJ1-2
v_gene: TRBV29-1
abundance: few
d_gene: NA
CDR3aa: CSVFWGRGGYTF
CDR3nt: TGCAGCGTTTTTTGGGGGCGTGGGGGCTACACCTTC

j_gene: TRBJ2-2
v_gene: TRBV12-3/TRBV12-4
abundance: NA
d_gene: NA
CDR3aa: CASSFLVGGELFF
CDR3nt: TGTGCCAGCAGTTTTCTCGTCGGGGGGGAGCTGTTTTTT

j_gene: TRBJ2-7
v_gene: TRBV7-6
abundance: NA
d_gene: TRBD2
CDR3aa: CASSPVPSGGPSYEQYF
CDR3nt: TGTGCCAGCAGCCCCGTTCCCAGCGGGGGGCCCTCCTACGAGCAGTACTTC

j_gene: TRBJ1-5
v_gene: TRBV4-2
abundance: few
d_gene: TRBD1
CDR3aa: CASSQDLLTGVAGNQPQHF
CDR3nt: TGTGCCAGCAGCCAAGATCTATTGACAGGGGTCGCGGGCAATCAGCCCCAGCATTTT

j_gene: TRBJ1-2
v_gene: TRBV4-3
abundance: NA
d_gene: TRBD1
CDR3aa: CASSYRRPETGWLNGYTF
CDR3nt: TGCGCCAGCAGCTACCGGCGCCCTGAGACAGGGTGGCTAAATGGCTACACCTTC

j_gene: TRBJ1-1
v_gene: TRBV12-3/TRBV12-4
abundance: NA
d_gene: NA
CDR3aa: CASSTRVGSTEAFF
CDR3nt: TGTGCCAGCAGCACCAGGGTGGGAAGCACTGAAGCTTTCTTT

j_gene: TRBJ1-1
v_gene: TRBV7-2
abundance: NA
d_gene: NA
CDR3aa: CASSQGGGLGAFF
CDR3nt: TGTGCCAGCAGCCAAGGGGGGGGACTAGGGGCTTTCTTT

j_gene: TRBJ2-5
v_gene: TRBV9
abundance: NA
d_gene: NA
CDR3aa: CASSVERRGETQYF
CDR3nt: TGTGCCAGCAGCGTGGAACGAAGGGGGGAGACCCAGTACTTC

j_gene: TRBJ2-3
v_gene: TRBV5-1
abundance: NA
d_gene: TRBD2
CDR3aa: CASSLEAGVRGTQYF
CDR3nt: TGCGCCAGCAGCTTGGAAGCGGGAGTCAGGGGTACGCAGTATTTT

j_gene: TRBJ2-3
v_gene: TRBV19
abundance: NA
d_gene: TRBD2
CDR3aa: CASSSSTSRTDTQYF
CDR3nt: TGTGCCAGTAGTTCGTCGACTAGCCGCACAGATACGCAGTATTTT

j_gene: TRBJ2-7
v_gene: TRBV9
abundance: few
d_gene: TRBD2
CDR3aa: CASSVEWGGNSEQYF
CDR3nt: TGTGCCAGCAGCGTAGAGTGGGGAGGGAACTCCGAGCAGTACTTC

j_gene: TRBJ1-4
v_gene: TRBV7-9
abundance: NA
d_gene: NA
CDR3aa: CASSLVAGLEKLFF
CDR3nt: TGTGCCAGCAGCTTAGTGGCCGGGCTTGAAAAACTGTTTTTT

j_gene: TRBJ2-3
v_gene: TRBV6-2/TRBV6-3
abundance: NA
d_gene: TRBD2
CDR3aa: CASSYSRDSGRRTDTQYF
CDR3nt: TGTGCCAGCAGTTACTCTCGAGATAGCGGGAGGAGGACAGATACGCAGTATTTT

j_gene: TRBJ2-1
v_gene: TRBV7-3
abundance: few
d_gene: TRBD2
CDR3aa: CASSFTGLAGGSEQFF
CDR3nt: TGTGCCAGCAGCTTTACTGGACTAGCGGGAGGGAGTGAGCAGTTCTTC

j_gene: TRBJ2-5
v_gene: TRBV30
abundance: few
d_gene: TRBD2
CDR3aa: CAWSSGGADETQYF
CDR3nt: TGTGCCTGGAGTAGCGGGGGGGCCGACGAGACCCAGTACTTC

j_gene: TRBJ1-2
v_gene: TRBV24-1
abundance: many
d_gene: TRBD1
CDR3aa: CATSDRTGAKYGYTF
CDR3nt: TGTGCCACCAGTGACCGGACAGGGGCCAAATATGGCTACACCTTC

j_gene: TRBJ1-1
v_gene: TRBV6-6
abundance: few
d_gene: TRBD1
CDR3aa: CASSYGQVKSGTEAFF
CDR3nt: TGTGCCAGCAGTTATGGACAGGTCAAATCGGGCACTGAAGCTTTCTTT

j_gene: TRBJ1-2
v_gene: TRBV5-4
abundance: few
d_gene: NA
CDR3aa: CASSRGLENYGYTF
CDR3nt: TGTGCCAGCAGCCGCGGACTCGAGAACTATGGCTACACCTTC

j_gene: TRBJ2-2
v_gene: TRBV5-1
abundance: NA
d_gene: NA
CDR3aa: CANASGELFF
CDR3nt: TGCGCCAACGCTTCCGGGGAGCTGTTTTTT

j_gene: TRBJ2-2
v_gene: TRBV7-9
abundance: NA
d_gene: NA
CDR3aa: CASSPSENTGELFF
CDR3nt: TGTGCCAGCAGCCCCTCGGAGAACACCGGGGAGCTGTTTTTT

j_gene: TRBJ2-1
v_gene: TRBV10-3
abundance: NA
d_gene: NA
CDR3aa: CAISDRVYNEQFF
CDR3nt: TGTGCCATCAGTGACAGGGTCTACAATGAGCAGTTCTTC

j_gene: TRBJ1-2
v_gene: TRBV5-1
abundance: NA
d_gene: NA
CDR3aa: CASSLATARANYGYTF
CDR3nt: TGCGCCAGCAGCTTGGCTACAGCCCGAGCTAACTATGGCTACACCTTC

j_gene: TRBJ2-7
v_gene: TRBV20-1
abundance: NA
d_gene: TRBD2
CDR3aa: CSARAWREKSYEQYF
CDR3nt: TGCAGTGCTAGGGCTTGGCGGGAGAAGTCCTACGAGCAGTACTTC